These 18 T cell receptor beta chains were all obtained from the same sample, sequenced in a study of blood T cell repertoires in COVID-19. TCRdb's copy holds only in-frame clones and misses some; the assay was immunoSEQ multiplex PCR. The sample holds about 210,000 clones; roughly 84% are singletons and the top ten take around 7%. The sequenced sample was PBMCs or T cells enriched from blood (not recorded which). Receptor source: a man younger than 40 in a cohort exposed to, infected with or recovered from COVID-19 (not recorded which).

The V and J genes are TRBV5-5 and TRBJ2-1, with a weak D call TRBD2 (5 bases). The CDR3 length is 15 residues. Germline V CDR1 and CDR2: SGHKS, YYEKEE (reference sequence). V was pared by 2 bases and J by 8 bases, with 17 bases between. Here the CDR3 reads CASSFFRLVRDEQFF. DNA for the CDR3: TGTGCCAGCAGCTTTTTCCGTCTGGTGAGGGATGAGCAGTTCTTC.

V gene TRBV5-1 combines with J gene TRBJ1-1; 7 bases are a match to TRBD1. Trimming took 7 bases from V and 0 from J; bases not matched to a gene: 6. The CDR3 totals 14 residues. The germline V gene encodes CDR1 SGHRS and CDR2 YFSETQ. The CDR3 nucleotides read TGCGCCAGCGGCGAGACAGGGATGAACACTGAAGCTTTCTTT. It is translated as CASGETGMNTEAFF.

The V call is TRBV19, the J call TRBJ2-2; 9 bases agree with TRBD1. Germline V CDR1 and CDR2: LNHDA, SQIVND (reference sequence). Trimming removed 10 bases from V and 6 bases from J; junction bases left unmatched: 15. CDR3 length equals 16 residues. The CDR3 sequence: CATDRGSTSLAGELFF. CDR3 DNA: TGTGCCACGGACAGGGGAAGTACGTCATTAGCCGGGGAGCTGTTTTTT.

This clone was detected many times. The chain couples TRBV7-3 to TRBJ2-3, with TRBD2 identical over 11 bases. Trimming cost V 2 bases and J 4 bases; bases outside gene matches: 5. The CDR3 consists of 16 residues. CDR1 is SGHTA and CDR2 is FQGTGA in the germline V gene. The CDR3 nucleotides are TGTGCCAGCAGCTTACTAGCGGGAGGTAGTTCAGATACGCAGTATTTT. It codes for CASSLLAGGSSDTQYF.

The chain links TRBV27 to TRBJ1-4, with D tentatively TRBD1 (6 bases). The length of the CDR3 is 13 residues. The V gene lost 2 bases and the J gene lost 7 bases, with 8 bases spanning the gap. Germline lookup yields CDR1 MNHEY and CDR2 SMNVEV (reference sequence). CDR3 amino acids: CASSLRQAEKLFF. The CDR3 DNA reads as TGTGCCAGCAGTTTAAGACAGGCTGAAAAACTGTTTTTT.

The chain carries TRBV5-4 and TRBJ2-1; TRBD2 matches at 11 bases. This CDR3 contains 19 residues. The germline CDR1 and CDR2 sequences are SGHNT and YYREEE (reference sequence). Trimming took 1 base from V and 7 from J; bases not matched to a gene: 16. The CDR3 protein is CASSLRGLGASGRLNEQFF. The DNA of the CDR3 is TGTGCCAGCAGCTTGAGGGGGCTGGGGGCTAGCGGGAGGTTAAATGAGCAGTTCTTC.

This chain links TRBV7-9 with TRBJ2-7; the D gene is possibly TRBD1 (7 bases). The germline CDR1 and CDR2 sequences are SEHNR and FQNEAQ (reference sequence). This CDR3 contains 16 residues. V lost 0 bases, J lost 1 base, and 13 bases lay in between. The CDR3 region is CASSLASSGGSYEQYF. The CDR3 region has the DNA TGTGCCAGCAGCTTAGCGTCATCAGGGGGGTCCTACGAGCAGTACTTC.

A word on this clone: An end of the junction does not agree with germline; a read error may underlie this. The chain joins TRBV9 to TRBJ2-1; D is uncertain. The CDR3 is 13 amino acids. CDR1 is SGDLS, CDR2 YYNGEE, per germline. In DNA, the CDR3 is TGTGCCAGCAGCGTAGACCGGGTGGATCATCAGATCTTC. Protein product: CASSVDRVDHQIF.

The chain has TRBV9 and TRBJ2-3, with 11 bases that match TRBD2. J lost 1 base, V lost 4 bases, and 5 bases had no gene match. The length of the CDR3 is 16 residues. Germline-derived CDR1 and CDR2 are SGDLS and YYNGEE. CDR3 coding DNA: TGTGCCAGCAGCCCCAGGGGACTAGCGGGCACAGATACGCAGTATTTT. This gives the protein CASSPRGLAGTDTQYF.

The chain carries TRBV7-3 and TRBJ2-1, with TRBD2 identical over 7 bases. CDR3 length equals 16 residues. Germline-derived CDR1 and CDR2 are SGHTA and FQGTGA. V gave up 0 bases and J gave up 8 bases; unmatched junction bases: 10. This chain's CDR3 is CASSLTPGEGRDEQFF. Here the CDR3 DNA reads TGTGCCAGCAGCTTAACCCCGGGGGAGGGCCGTGATGAGCAGTTCTTC.

The V gene is TRBV3-1 (or the pseudogene TRBV3-2), the J gene TRBJ2-3; 10 nucleotides match TRBD2. With V trimmed by 7 bases and J by 8 bases, 3 bases remained unmatched. Germline loops: CDR1 LGHDT, CDR2 YNNKEL (reference sequence). The length of the CDR3 is 12 residues. The CDR3 here is CASNLAGGTQYF. CDR3 nucleotide sequence: TGTGCCAGCAACTTAGCGGGAGGTACGCAGTATTTT.

This sequence joins TRBV3-1 (or the pseudogene TRBV3-2) and TRBJ1-5; D not certain. The V end lost 2 bases, the J end lost 4 bases, and 9 bases lay between the germline ends. The CDR3 is made up of 14 amino acids. CDR1 and CDR2 (germline): LGHDT, YNNKEL (reference sequence). CDR3 DNA: TGTGCCAGCAGCCAATCCAACGAGAATCAGCCCCAGCATTTT. Translating gives CASSQSNENQPQHF.

This clone came up a few times. The chain couples TRBV28 to TRBJ2-1; 12 bases are shared with TRBD2. CDR1 and CDR2 from the germline V gene are MDHEN and SYDVKM. This CDR3 comprises 11 residues. Trimming removed 7 bases from V and 15 bases from J; junction bases left unmatched: 4. The CDR3 is CASTSGRARFF. In DNA form, the CDR3 reads TGTGCCAGCACTAGCGGGAGGGCTCGGTTCTTC.

The chain joins TRBV2 to TRBJ1-6; possible D gene TRBD1, 5 bases. Germline assignment: CDR1 SNHLY and CDR2 FYNNEI. The CDR3 runs 15 residues. V lost 3 bases and J lost 8, with 14 bases in between. CDR3 protein: CASSDSRGDHSPLHF. The CDR3 DNA reads TGTGCCAGCAGTGATAGTCGGGGGGATCATTCACCCCTCCACTTT. The variable domain in full, completed from reference TRBV2 and TRBJ1-6, reads EPEVTQTPSHQVTQMGQEVILRCVPISNHLYFYWYRQILGQKVEFLVSFYNNEISEKSEIFDDQFSVERPDGSNFTLKIRSTKLEDSAMYFCASSDSRGDHSPLHFGNGTRLTVT.

The genes are TRBV3-1 (or the pseudogene TRBV3-2) and TRBJ2-3; TRBD1 matches at 7 bases. Germline CDR1 and CDR2: LGHDT and YNNKEL (reference sequence). The CDR3 has 17 amino acids. V dropped 0 bases and J dropped 0; count of bases not matched to a gene: 6. Here the CDR3 DNA reads TGTGCCAGCAGCCAAGAGACAGGGCGTCTTAGCACAGATACGCAGTATTTT. Its protein product is CASSQETGRLSTDTQYF.

Written as DNA, the CDR3 is TGTGCCAGCAGCCCTAGGTTAGGGGCGGCTTCACCCCTCCACTTT. It codes for CASSPRLGAASPLHF. The rearrangement links TRBV3-1 (or the pseudogene TRBV3-2) to TRBJ1-6; D may be TRBD1 (5 bases). CDR3 length equals 15 residues. Germline V lookup: CDR1 LGHDT, CDR2 YNNKEL (reference sequence). The ends were cut back, 4 bases at V and 9 bases at J, with 16 bases in the middle.

The chain is built from TRBV9 and TRBJ2-3; no definite D call. V shed 4 bases and J shed 2 bases, with 11 bases lying between them. The CDR3 totals 14 residues. Germline CDR1 SGDLS, CDR2 YYNGEE. The CDR3 is CASSNRLPTDTQYF. The CDR3 DNA is TGTGCCAGCAGCAATCGACTTCCCACAGATACGCAGTATTTT.

This rearrangement joins TRBV7-9 to TRBJ1-1; TRBD1 might be the D (6 bases). This CDR3 has 14 residues. The ends were cut back, 5 bases at V and 6 bases at J, with 16 bases in the middle. Germline CDR1 and CDR2: SEHNR and FQNEAQ (reference sequence). CDR3 DNA sequence: TGTGCCAGCAGCCCACGGACAGATCTTGCTGAAGCTTTCTTT. This gives the protein CASSPRTDLAEAFF. The whole variable domain, filled in from reference TRBV7-9 and TRBJ1-1, reads DTGVSQNPRHKITKRGQNVTFRCDPISEHNRLYWYRQTLGQGPEFLTYFQNEAQLEKSRLLSDRFSAERPKGSFSTLEIQRTEQGDSAMYLCASSPRTDLAEAFFGQGTRLTVV.